This entry describes one T cell receptor beta chain. Its specificity is not known. The sample comes from a study of a mutant IDH1 vaccine in newly diagnosed glioma. Overall study context: Prior therapy was radiotherapy, temozolomide, or both; most received both. The study held visit V12 at week 35 and visit V13 at week 47. The study, taken as a whole, reports: Of all patients, roughly 93% showed vaccine-induced immune responses.

The table came from immunoSEQ multiplex PCR; TCRdb's copy has only in-frame clones and leaves some out. The repertoire holds about 94,000 clones, with roughly 86% as singletons. The CDR3 has 14 residues. The V end was cut by 2 bases, the J end by 0 bases, with 9 bases between. The germline V gene has CDR1 SGHRS and CDR2 YFSETQ. Time point reported: week 47, end of study. The investigators gave 300 ug of mutant IDH1 20-mer peptide in each vaccine dose, together with topical imiquimod. There were eight vaccinations for patients, given in weeks 1, 3, 5, 7, 11, 15, 19 and 23. The sequence was collected from a woman in her fifties or sixties with glioma. The chain is built from TRBV5-1 and TRBJ2-7; unclear D gene. Sample: PBMCs, taken from a glioma patient whose treatment included an IDH1 peptide vaccine. CDR3 sequence (DNA): TGCGCCAGCAGCTTCAGGCAGAGCTCCTACGAGCAGTACTTC. It specifies CASSFRQSSYEQYF.